This TCR beta chain was documented in a study of T cells after yellow fever vaccination. Background on the study: Each low-cell-number fraction was prepared by means of SMART-Seq v4 Ultra Low Input.

Synthesis of TCR cDNA relied on 5'RACE template switching, which attached a universal primer site and UMIs. One entry per CDR3 protein, called by TCRdb with MiXCR from the 5' RACE reads. The sample shows around 53,000 distinct CDR3 sequences, about 6.6% of them seen only once. This clonotype was detected only a few times. With 3 bases removed from V and 3 bases from J, the gap between germline ends came to 9 bases. Germline V gene lookup returns CDR1 MNHEY and CDR2 SMNVEV (reference sequence). The CDR3 covers 13 residues. General study findings and limits: Among primary-vaccination clones, most reappeared after the booster, at 95% to 96% for CD4 and around 90% for CD8. The secondary response was weaker but peaked faster, day 5 versus 15.

The clonotype comes from a man between 18 and 29 years old who received the YFV17D yellow fever vaccine. The gene calls are TRBV27 and TRBJ2-7; D may correspond to TRBD1 or TRBD2 (5 bases each). The sample was CD8+ T cells not binding an NS4B(214-222) dextramer, sorted from PBMCs, taken roughly 47 days after the first yellow fever vaccination. The CDR3 protein is CASSLGPNYEQYF. In DNA form, the CDR3 reads TGTGCCAGCAGTTTGGGACCGAACTACGAGCAGTACTTC.